A single sample gave rise to the 10 T cell receptor beta chains below, sequenced in a study of T cell responses to AZD1222 COVID-19 vaccine. Data came from immunoSEQ multiplex PCR; TCRdb stores just in-frame clones and leaves some out. The sample shows 73,000 or so clones, around 82% of them seen only once. The material was peripheral blood, obtained 28 days after the second AZD1222 dose. These receptors came from an adult who received the AZD1222 COVID-19 vaccine.

V is TRBV10-3 and J is TRBJ1-6; 8 bases line up with TRBD1. This CDR3 contains 15 residues. J was trimmed by 7 bases and V by 3 bases; bases with no gene match: 5. Germline V gives CDR1 ENHRY, CDR2 SYGVKD. Here the CDR3 DNA reads TGTGCCATCAGTGAAGGCGACAGGGGAAATTCACCCCTCCACTTT. This codes for CAISEGDRGNSPLHF.

This rearrangement joins TRBV7-2 to TRBJ2-1, with D maybe TRBD2 (6 bases). CDR1 is SGHTA and CDR2 is FQGNSA in the germline V gene. This CDR3 region has 16 residues. The V end was cut by 5 bases, the J end by 2 bases, with 16 bases between. Here the CDR3 DNA reads TGTGCCAGCAGCCCAGACACTAGCCTAACCTACAATGAGCAGTTCTTC. It codes for CASSPDTSLTYNEQFF.

The table lists this clone with a few counts. This chain uses TRBV19 with TRBJ1-6, with D uncertain. V lost 3 bases and J 9 bases, leaving 9 bases between the germline ends. Germline loops: CDR1 LNHDA, CDR2 SQIVND (reference sequence). The CDR3 has 13 residues. CDR3 sequence (DNA): TGTGCCAGTAGTATGAACGGGGTTTCACCCCTCCACTTT. It specifies CASSMNGVSPLHF.

The chain joins TRBV6-2 or TRBV6-3 to TRBJ2-7; weak D call: TRBD1 (6 bases). The CDR3 loop spans 14 amino acids. V lost 5 bases and J 2 bases, leaving 13 bases between the germline ends. Germline lookup yields CDR1 MNHEY and CDR2 SVGEGT. Written as DNA, the CDR3 is TGTGCCAGCAGTAACATCGGGACAACCTACGAGCAGTACTTC. Residues: CASSNIGTTYEQYF.

The V call is TRBV11-2, the J call TRBJ2-7; no clear D. Per germline, CDR1 SGHAT and CDR2 FQNNGV. The V end lost 5 bases, the J end lost 4 bases, and 15 bases lay between the germline ends. CDR3 size: 14 residues. In DNA form, the CDR3 reads TGTGCCAGCAGCAAGGGCCGAGGACCGTACGAGCAGTACTTC. Its translation is CASSKGRGPYEQYF.

The table lists this clone with a count of one. The rearrangement joins TRBV7-3 to TRBJ2-4; 7 bases fit TRBD2. Per the germline V gene, CDR1 is SGHTA and CDR2 is FQGTGA. The length of the CDR3 is 16 residues. V trimming: 0 bases; J trimming: 4 bases; junction bases outside the gene matches: 6. The CDR3 coding sequence is TGTGCCAGCAGCTTAACGGGGGGGGGAGCAAAAAACATTCAGTACTTC. Its translation: CASSLTGGGAKNIQYF.

The table lists this clone with a few counts. V is TRBV7-8 and J is TRBJ2-7, with D maybe TRBD2 (5 bases). This CDR3 has 13 residues. Germline V CDR1 and CDR2: SGHVS, FQNEAQ. Trimming shortened V by 3 bases and J by 9 bases, and 15 bases separated the two germline ends. The CDR3 nucleotides are TGTGCCAGCAGCTTTCGGGGAAGGCCGGGGCAGTACTTC. It yields the protein CASSFRGRPGQYF.

There are a few counts of this clone. The rearrangement joins TRBV4-2 to TRBJ2-3; maybe TRBD2 (6 bases). Germline assignment: CDR1 LGHNA and CDR2 YNFKEQ. The V end lost 4 bases, the J end lost 1 base, and 15 bases lay between the germline ends. This CDR3 is 16 amino acids long. CDR3 nucleotides: TGTGCCAGCAGCCTCGGACCCGGCGGGGGCACAGATACGCAGTATTTT. It specifies CASSLGPGGGTDTQYF.

Only a few counts were recorded for this clone. The rearrangement links TRBV3-1 (or the pseudogene TRBV3-2) to TRBJ2-3; D perhaps matches TRBD2 (6 bases). Trimming took off 4 bases at V and 5 bases at J, with 13 bases between the two ends. Per germline, CDR1 LGHDT and CDR2 YNNKEL (reference sequence). The CDR3 runs to 14 residues. CDR3 amino acids: CASSPSLAGDTQYF. The CDR3 nucleotides are TGTGCCAGCAGCCCGTCACTAGCAGGAGATACGCAGTATTTT.

In the case of this clone: The junction and the germline gene differ at one end; a read error may be behind it. The genes are TRBV2 and TRBJ1-2; 7 bases agree with TRBD1. Germline CDR1 and CDR2: SNHLY and FYNNEI. The CDR3 has 13 amino acids. The CDR3 here is CASKFSPGTAAGF. The CDR3 nucleotides are TGTGCCAGCAAATTCAGTCCCGGGACAGCCGCGGGTTTC.